Following are 11 T cell receptor beta chains from one sample sequenced in a study of siplizumab effects on memory and regulatory T cells. The assay was immunoSEQ multiplex PCR, and TCRdb's table has in-frame clones only and misses some. The sample lists 110,000 or so clones; around 93% were seen once. The specimen sequenced was non-Treg CD4+ T cells sorted from blood. The receptors were sampled from a human donor in good health.

This chain joins TRBV5-1 and TRBJ2-2; TRBD1 matches 9 bases. The CDR3 covers 15 residues. Losses at the gene ends were 3 bases for V and 5 bases for J; bases not matched to a gene: 5. Looked up from germline, CDR1 is SGHRS and CDR2 is YFSETQ. CDR3 coding DNA: TGCGCCAGCAGCTCTGACAGGGGGAAGACCGGGGAGCTGTTTTTT. This codes for CASSSDRGKTGELFF.

The J gene is TRBJ1-1, the V gene TRBV27, with D possibly being TRBD1 (5 bases). This CDR3 comprises 14 residues. CDR1 is MNHEY and CDR2 is SMNVEV in the germline V gene (reference sequence). Trimming removed 3 bases at V and 3 bases at J, with 11 bases between. Written as DNA, the CDR3 is TGTGCCAGCAGTTTTCGCGACAGACACACTGAAGCTTTCTTT. The encoded protein is CASSFRDRHTEAFF.

This clone came up once. This chain uses TRBV4-1 with TRBJ2-1; TRBD2 matches 9 bases. The CDR3 spans 17 residues. Germline V gives CDR1 MGHRA, CDR2 YSYEKL. V gave up 1 base and J gave up 4 bases; unmatched junction bases: 8. The CDR3 loop reads CASSQVGRGGTYNEQFF. CDR3 in DNA: TGCGCCAGCAGCCAAGTGGGGCGGGGGGGAACTTACAATGAGCAGTTCTTC.

V usage is TRBV6-5 and J usage is TRBJ2-7; 8 nucleotides line up with TRBD2. Germline-derived CDR1 and CDR2 are MNHEY and SVGAGI. The CDR3 consists of 13 residues. V was pared by 6 bases and J by 6 bases, with 7 bases of the junction left unmatched. CDR3 amino acids: CASRSGGLAEQYF. In DNA form, the CDR3 reads TGTGCCAGCAGAAGCGGGGGCTTAGCCGAGCAGTACTTC.

V usage is TRBV7-2 and J usage is TRBJ2-1; D perhaps matches TRBD2 (5 bases). The CDR3 extends over 13 amino acids. The V gene's germline CDR1 is SGHTA and CDR2 FQGNSA. V lost 1 base to trimming and J lost 13 bases, with 14 bases between them. DNA for the CDR3: TGTGCCAGCAGCTTAGGGGGAGTTGGGGTCCAGTTCTTC. Translating it yields CASSLGGVGVQFF.

This clone has only one observation. CDR3: CASTRTGTGELFF. The CDR3 DNA is TGTGCCAGCACCCGGACGGGCACCGGGGAGCTGTTTTTT. This chain connects TRBV27 to TRBJ2-2; D is unresolved. Germline V gene data show CDR1 as MNHEY and CDR2 as SMNVEV (reference sequence). The V end was cut by 7 bases, the J end by 4 bases, with 10 bases between. This CDR3 comprises 13 residues.

This sequence joins TRBV18 and TRBJ1-1, with D tentatively TRBD1 (5 bases). CDR1 and CDR2 (germline): KGHSH, LQKENI. This CDR3 comprises 12 residues. V lost 8 bases to trimming and J lost 5 bases, with 12 bases between them. The CDR3 DNA reads TGTGCCAGCCGTCCAGGGTATACTGAAGCTTTCTTT. Its translation is CASRPGYTEAFF.

The chain has TRBV28 and TRBJ1-2; 7 bases match TRBD1. In germline, CDR1 is MDHEN, CDR2 SYDVKM. With V trimmed by 5 bases and J by 6 bases, 12 bases remained unmatched. The CDR3 spans 15 residues. In DNA, the CDR3 is TGTGCCAGCAGTCCCCTCGGGAAGGGGGCTGATGGCTACACCTTC. Translated, it gives CASSPLGKGADGYTF.

The chain is built from TRBV11-2 and TRBJ2-1; D is uncertain. Germline CDR1 SGHAT, CDR2 FQNNGV. Trimming left V 1 base short and J 8 bases short, with 12 bases between. CDR3 length: 14 amino acids. Here the CDR3 DNA reads TGTGCCAGCAGCTTAGTCCAGGTCCGAGATGAGCAGTTCTTC. It is translated as CASSLVQVRDEQFF.

The chain employs TRBV5-6 and TRBJ1-4, with TRBD1 as a possible D gene (5 bases). The CDR3 sequence is 15 residues long. Trimming shortened V by 0 bases and J by 3 bases, and 9 bases separated the two germline ends. Germline-derived CDR1 and CDR2 are SGHDT and YYEEEE. The CDR3 DNA is TGTGCCAGCAGCTTGGTCCAGGGCTCTAATGAAAAACTGTTTTTT. Residues: CASSLVQGSNEKLFF.

The V gene is TRBV11-3, the J gene TRBJ1-1; D may be TRBD1 (6 bases). The CDR3 is 13 amino acids. V was cut by 4 bases and J by 5 bases, with 11 bases left in between. From germline, CDR1 is SGHNT and CDR2 YENEEA. CDR3 sequence (DNA): TGTGCCAGCAGCTCTCAGGGGATGACTGAAGCTTTCTTT. It translates to CASSSQGMTEAFF. The whole variable domain, remainder taken from reference TRBV11-3 and TRBJ1-1, is EAGVVQSPRYKIIEKKQPVAFWCNPISGHNTLYWYLQNLGQGPELLIRYENEEAVDDSQLPKDRFSAERLKGVDSTLKIQPAELGDSAVYLCASSSQGMTEAFFGQGTRLTVV.